This entry lists 23 T cell receptor beta chains sequenced from one sample in a study of sequential checkpoint blockade in melanoma. Only in-frame clones appear in the TCRdb table, and some are missing; sequencing was by immunoSEQ multiplex PCR. The sample has about 18,000 clones; around 70% are singletons. Treatment defined: randomized to nivolumab then ipilimumab (arm A) or the reverse (arm B). Sequenced here: tumor tissue (inferred from file names), sampled from a patient given nivolumab and ipilimumab in sequence. The receptor set was obtained from a human donor with melanoma.

The chain combines TRBV18 with TRBJ1-2; possibly TRBD1 for D (5 bases). The CDR3 runs to 16 residues. V was cut by 3 bases and J by 0 bases, with 14 bases left in between. Germline CDR1 KGHSH, CDR2 LQKENI. DNA for the CDR3: TGTGCCAGCTCACCTAAAGGGACCACGACTAACTATGGCTACACCTTC. This gives the protein CASSPKGTTTNYGYTF.

This clone was recorded only once. This chain connects TRBV18 to TRBJ1-1, with 9 bases that match TRBD1. J lost 2 bases, V lost 6 bases, and 16 bases had no gene match. The CDR3 contains 18 residues. Germline V gene data show CDR1 as KGHSH and CDR2 as LQKENI. CDR3 nucleotides: TGTGCCAGCTCCCCCCCGGCGACAGGGGGTTTGGATAACACTGAAGCTTTCTTT. Translated: CASSPPATGGLDNTEAFF.

The chain joins TRBV15 to TRBJ1-5, with 8 bases identical to TRBD1. With 0 bases clipped from V and 4 bases from J, the junction kept 17 bases outside the gene matches. This CDR3 has 20 residues. Germline CDR1 and CDR2: LNHNV and YYDKDF (reference sequence). The CDR3 reads CATSRDILRTGSGMNQPQHF. DNA for the CDR3: TGTGCCACCAGCAGAGATATCTTGAGGACAGGGTCGGGTATGAATCAGCCCCAGCATTTT.

The rearrangement links TRBV5-1 to TRBJ1-1; TRBD1 agrees at 7 bases. The CDR3 has 14 amino acids. With V trimmed by 3 bases and J by 2 bases, 4 bases remained unmatched. Germline CDR1 and CDR2: SGHRS and YFSETQ. The CDR3 loop reads CASSSGQLNTEAFF. The CDR3 DNA reads TGCGCCAGCAGCTCGGGACAGCTAAACACTGAAGCTTTCTTT.

This clone is a singleton in its sample. The chain has TRBV10-3 and TRBJ2-7; D unclear. Deletions cut 0 bases from V and 3 bases from J, with 3 bases between. This CDR3 is built from 12 residues. The germline CDR1 and CDR2 sequences are ENHRY and SYGVKD. CDR3 sequence reads: CAISESVYEQYF. CDR3 DNA sequence: TGTGCCATCAGTGAGTCAGTCTACGAGCAGTACTTC.

This chain links TRBV6-4 with TRBJ2-7; tentative D call: TRBD2 (5 bases). V was cut by 3 bases and J by 7 bases, with 7 bases left in between. The CDR3 has 11 amino acids. CDR1 is MRHNA and CDR2 is SNTAGT in the germline V gene. The CDR3 protein is CASSEGGEQYF. The CDR3 DNA reads TGTGCCAGCAGTGAAGGCGGGGAGCAGTACTTC.

This clone is medium-sized (0.01 to 0.1%) within its sample. The rearrangement links TRBV6-8 to TRBJ2-3; 9 bases align to TRBD1. Germline loops: CDR1 MNHGY, CDR2 SAAAGT. V shed 5 bases and J 6 bases; nucleotides not matched to a gene: 9. The CDR3 length is 15 residues. The CDR3 bases are TGTGCCAGCAGTGACAACACGGACAGGGGTGATACGCAGTATTTT. It specifies CASSDNTDRGDTQYF.

In its sample, this clone was seen once. The rearrangement joins TRBV5-4 to TRBJ2-2; 10 bases are a match to TRBD1. Germline CDR1 SGHNT, CDR2 YYREEE (reference sequence). The CDR3 loop spans 15 amino acids. The ends lost 4 bases at V and 7 bases at J; junction bases unmatched: 7. CDR3 sequence: CASSLPGQGFGELFF. CDR3 nucleotide sequence: TGTGCCAGCAGCCTACCGGGACAGGGGTTCGGGGAGCTGTTTTTT.

The chain is built from TRBV19 and TRBJ2-7, with 10 positions matching TRBD1. Germline loops: CDR1 LNHDA, CDR2 SQIVND (reference sequence). CDR3 length: 13 amino acids. Trimming at V came to 10 bases and at J to 3 bases, leaving 6 bases not matched to a gene. The CDR3 DNA reads TGTGCCACCTCGGACAGGGGGTTCTACGAGCAGTACTTC. Translated, it gives CATSDRGFYEQYF.

This rearrangement joins TRBV11-1 to TRBJ1-4; possibly TRBD1 for D (5 bases). The CDR3 consists of 14 residues. Germline V CDR1 and CDR2: SGHAT, FQDESV (reference sequence). V shed 5 bases and J shed 3 bases, with 10 bases lying between them. DNA for the CDR3: TGTGCCAGCAGCCCGGGGACTCCTAATGAAAAACTGTTTTTT. Its protein product is CASSPGTPNEKLFF. Filled out from reference TRBV11-1 and TRBJ1-4, the complete variable domain reads EAEVAQSPRYKITEKSQAVAFWCDPISGHATLYWYRQILGQGPELLVQFQDESVVDDSQLPKDRFSAERLKGVDSTLKIQPAELGDSAMYLCASSPGTPNEKLFFGSGTQLSVL.

V usage is TRBV18 and J usage is TRBJ2-3; D possibly matches TRBD1 or TRBD2 (6 bases each). This CDR3 has 19 residues. V was trimmed by 6 bases and J by 2 bases, leaving 27 bases between them. Per germline, CDR1 KGHSH and CDR2 LQKENI. This CDR3 reads CASSPRWTTQQGPTDTQYF. The CDR3 DNA sequence: TGTGCCAGCTCCCCCCGTTGGACTACCCAACAGGGCCCCACAGATACGCAGTATTTT.

CDR3 sequence reads: CASSLVGVASSYNEQFF. CDR3 DNA sequence: TGTGCCAGCAGCTTAGTCGGAGTGGCGAGCTCCTACAATGAGCAGTTCTTC. J is TRBJ2-1 and V is TRBV13; D not certain. V was trimmed by 1 base and J by 0 bases, leaving 13 bases between them. CDR1 PRHDT and CDR2 FYEKMQ come from the germline V gene (reference sequence). This CDR3 comprises 17 residues.

The gene calls are TRBV10-2 and TRBJ2-7, with 7 positions matching TRBD1. V shed 0 bases, J shed 0 bases, and the junction held 2 bases outside the gene matches. The length of the CDR3 is 15 residues. The V gene's germline CDR1 is WSHSY and CDR2 SAAADI. In DNA, the CDR3 is TGCGCCAGCAGTGAGTCGAACAGGGGCTCCTACGAGCAGTACTTC. Protein: CASSESNRGSYEQYF.

The CDR3 protein is CASSEAGAITDTQYF. CDR3 bases: TGCGCCAGCAGTGAGGCGGGGGCGATCACAGATACGCAGTATTTT. The chain is built from TRBV10-2 and TRBJ2-3, with D perhaps matching TRBD2 (7 bases). Germline CDR1 and CDR2: WSHSY and SAAADI. Trimming pared 2 bases from V and 2 bases from J, leaving 11 bases between. The CDR3 length is 15 residues.

The chain links TRBV28 to TRBJ1-4, with D maybe TRBD1 (6 bases). The V end lost 5 bases, the J end lost 3 bases, and 16 bases lay between the germline ends. Germline-derived CDR1 and CDR2 are MDHEN and SYDVKM. The CDR3 sequence is 16 residues long. Here the CDR3 DNA reads TGTGCCAGCAGTCAACCATTGGGACATGCTAATGAAAAACTGTTTTTT. Protein sequence: CASSQPLGHANEKLFF.

The chain couples TRBV10-2 to TRBJ2-3; 12 positions agree with TRBD2. Germline V gives CDR1 WSHSY, CDR2 SAAADI. V was clipped by 2 bases and J by 7 bases; unmatched bases: 4. The CDR3 length is 15 residues. The CDR3 coding sequence is TGCGCCAGCAGTGAGCCGGGACTAGCGGGTTATACGCAGTATTTT. The encoded protein is CASSEPGLAGYTQYF.

The gene calls are TRBV18 and TRBJ1-2, with 7 bases aligning to TRBD1. Germline CDR1 KGHSH, CDR2 LQKENI. Trimming at V came to 6 bases and at J to 4 bases, leaving 5 bases not matched to a gene. This CDR3 is built from 13 residues. CDR3 region: CASSPDRSYGYTF. The CDR3 DNA sequence: TGTGCCAGCTCTCCGGACAGGAGCTATGGCTACACCTTC.

This clone was seen only a few times. The chain is built from TRBV6-9 and TRBJ1-3; no clear D gene. The CDR3 is 15 residues long. The V gene lost 4 bases and the J gene lost 0 bases, with 10 bases spanning the gap. Germline CDR1 MNHGY, CDR2 SVAAGI. CDR3 in DNA: TGTGCCAGCAGTTCACGACTGATCTCTGGAAACACCATATATTTT. Its protein product is CASSSRLISGNTIYF.

This clone has only a few counts. CDR3 in DNA: TGCGCCAGCGGGGGGACTAGCGGGAAGGTAGAGCAGTACTTC. The encoded protein is CASGGTSGKVEQYF. The V gene is TRBV10-1, the J gene TRBJ2-7; TRBD2 aligns across 13 bases. The CDR3 totals 14 residues. Unmatched junction bases numbered 8, after V lost 8 bases and J lost 7 bases. The germline V gene encodes CDR1 WNHNN and CDR2 SYGVQD (reference sequence).

The chain joins TRBV7-6 to TRBJ2-7, with D possibly being TRBD1 (5 bases). This CDR3 spans 15 amino acids. The V end was cut by 2 bases, the J end by 2 bases, with 13 bases between. Germline V gene data show CDR1 as SGHVS and CDR2 as FNYEAQ. The CDR3: CASSLQQAATYEQYF. CDR3 nucleotides: TGTGCCAGCAGCTTACAACAGGCGGCCACCTACGAGCAGTACTTC.

V is TRBV10-1 and J is TRBJ2-3, with D perhaps TRBD1 or TRBD2 (5 bases each). With 6 bases removed from V and 0 bases from J, the gap between germline ends came to 13 bases. CDR3 length: 15 amino acids. Germline lookup yields CDR1 WNHNN and CDR2 SYGVQD (reference sequence). This CDR3 is CASRGPGISTDTQYF. CDR3 coding DNA: TGCGCCAGCAGGGGACCGGGGATTAGCACAGATACGCAGTATTTT.

CDR3 loop: CASSLTGFTEAFF. CDR3 in DNA: TGTGCCAGTAGTTTAACAGGGTTCACTGAAGCTTTCTTT. This chain links TRBV19 with TRBJ1-1; D is possibly TRBD1 (6 bases). The CDR3 totals 13 residues. V lost 5 bases to trimming and J lost 4 bases, with 11 bases between them. The germline CDR1 and CDR2 sequences are LNHDA and SQIVND (reference sequence).

The chain employs TRBV19 and TRBJ2-2; 10 bases map to TRBD2. With 4 bases clipped from V and 5 bases from J, the junction kept 7 bases outside the gene matches. Germline values: CDR1 LNHDA, CDR2 SQIVND (reference sequence). There are 16 residues in the CDR3. This CDR3 is CASSTPSGRGTGELFF. CDR3 nucleotides: TGTGCCAGTAGTACACCTAGCGGGAGAGGAACCGGGGAGCTGTTTTTT.